The rows below give T cell receptor beta chains drawn from one sample of a study of memory CD4+ T cells and cytomegalovirus serostatus. Sequencing was performed with immunoSEQ multiplex PCR; in TCRdb, only in-frame clones are kept and a portion is missing. The sample contains around 61,000 clones, 82% of which appear only once. The sequencing input was memory CD4+ T cells from blood. The receptors derive from an adult in good health and CMV-seronegative. Each CDR3 is given without its conserved first and last residue. A D gene is named only where the DNA matches it firmly.

TRBV7-3 TRBD1 ASSPGQGGNYGYT
TRBV2 TRBD1 ASSEGQGGYEQY
TRBV5-8 TRBD2 ASSLDYGLAGESSYEQY
TRBV19 . ASSPRSGVHGYT
TRBV7-2 . ASSFRPAAGEKLF
TRBV2 . ASTQTYEQY
TRBV30 . ACRGSGNTIY
TRBV6-1 . ASSFGAREGQY
TRBV7-8 TRBD1 ASSPNEGALLFYEQY
TRBV5-6 . ASSPTVLGGELF
TRBV19 TRBD2 ASSIGRRRGTGELF
TRBV19 . ASSISYSSGNTIY
TRBV9 . ASSVDVRRPNYGYT
TRBV30 . AWRSRGRNQPQH
TRBV27 . ASSLTAGGRSTDTQY
TRBV4-3 . ASSQDLSPLYGYT
TRBV5-1 . ASSPGWGYSYEQY
TRBV2 . ARGSGWNTEAF
TRBV18 . ASSPNGGADGYT
TRBV20-1 . SGSEGYTQY
TRBV6-5 TRBD1 ASRPEGTGYNEQF
TRBV19 TRBD2 ASKAGGREDTQY
TRBV29-1 TRBD1 SAVGQGENQPQH
TRBV9 . ASSDGTLYTEAF
TRBV14 . ASRGRGARNTGELF
TRBV4-2 . ASSQDSPSWQETQY
TRBV7-9 TRBD1 ASSRTPGTGPYGYT